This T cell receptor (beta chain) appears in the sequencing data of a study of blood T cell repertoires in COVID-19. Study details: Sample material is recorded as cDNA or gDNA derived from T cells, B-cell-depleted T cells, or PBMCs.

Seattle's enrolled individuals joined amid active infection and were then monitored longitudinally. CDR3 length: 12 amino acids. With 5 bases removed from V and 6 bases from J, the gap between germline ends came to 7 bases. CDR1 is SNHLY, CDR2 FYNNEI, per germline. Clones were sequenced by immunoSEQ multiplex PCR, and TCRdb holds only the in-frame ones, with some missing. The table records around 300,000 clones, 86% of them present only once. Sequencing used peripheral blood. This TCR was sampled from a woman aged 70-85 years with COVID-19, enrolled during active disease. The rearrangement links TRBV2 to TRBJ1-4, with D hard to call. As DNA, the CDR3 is TGTGCCAGCAGTTACAATGATGAAAAACTGTTTTTT. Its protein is CASSYNDEKLFF.